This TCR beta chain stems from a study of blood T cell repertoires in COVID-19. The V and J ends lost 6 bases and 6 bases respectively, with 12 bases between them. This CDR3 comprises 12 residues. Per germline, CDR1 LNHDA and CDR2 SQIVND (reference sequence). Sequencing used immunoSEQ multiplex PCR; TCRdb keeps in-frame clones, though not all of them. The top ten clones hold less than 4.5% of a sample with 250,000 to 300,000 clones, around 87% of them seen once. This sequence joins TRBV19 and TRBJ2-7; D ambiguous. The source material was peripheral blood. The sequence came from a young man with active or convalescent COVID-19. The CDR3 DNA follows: TGTGCCAGTAGCCTCGACTCGTCCGAGCAGTACTTC. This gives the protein CASSLDSSEQYF.